The rows below give T cell receptor beta chains drawn from one sample of a study of blood T cell repertoires in COVID-19. Produced via immunoSEQ multiplex PCR; TCRdb's table is partial and in-frame only. The repertoire includes a few hundred thousand clones, about 90% of them detected once, and 2.2% sits in the top ten. Sample: peripheral blood. All receptors come from a woman between 45 and 65 years old who had recovered from COVID-19. Each CDR3 is given with its conserved first and last residue. The D gene is left open where the match is weak. Rows may omit the clone size; those that give it use once, few, many or a size class.

NA TRBJ2-7 TRBV6-2/TRBV6-3 many TGTGCCAGCAGCCCCGGAGGTGAGCCCTACGAGCAGTACTTC CASSPGGEPYEQYF
NA TRBJ1-2 TRBV12-5 NA TGTGCTAGTGGTCCTATTTCGGGGGGCGGCGGCTACACCTTC CASGPISGGGGYTF
NA TRBJ1-1 TRBV30 NA TGTGCCTGGAGGACTAATTATGAAGCTTTCTTT CAWRTNYEAFF
TRBD2 TRBJ2-3 TRBV7-2 NA TGTGCCAGCAGCTCTACTAGCGGGACTAGCACAGATACGCAGTATTTT CASSSTSGTSTDTQYF
NA TRBJ1-4 TRBV5-6 few TGTGCCAGCAGCTTGGCCCCATCAACTAATGAAAAACTGTTTTTT CASSLAPSTNEKLFF
TRBD1 TRBJ2-3 TRBV5-4 NA TGTGCCAGCAGTTCAACAGGGGGCTGGACAGATACGCAGTATTTT CASSSTGGWTDTQYF
TRBD1 TRBJ2-1 TRBV6-5 NA TGTGCCAGCGGCAGGGCGAGGGGGCCGGGTGAGCAGTTCTTC CASGRARGPGEQFF
NA TRBJ2-1 TRBV11-2 few TGTGCCAGCAGCCCTGGCCTCCTCCCGAATGAGCAGTTCTTC CASSPGLLPNEQFF
TRBD1 TRBJ1-1 TRBV7-8 NA TGTGCCAGCAGCCGAATGGACAGGGCGATCACTGAAGCTTTCTTT CASSRMDRAITEAFF
TRBD1 TRBJ1-1 TRBV7-9 NA TGTGCCAGCAGCTTAGGGCCGGGACAGCTTAACACTGAAGCTTTCTTT CASSLGPGQLNTEAFF
TRBD1 TRBJ2-7 TRBV4-1 NA TGCGCCAGCAGCCAAGTGGGACAGACCTACGAGCAGTACTTC CASSQVGQTYEQYF
TRBD1 TRBJ2-1 TRBV7-8 once TGTGCCAGCAGCATATGGACAGGCCGTTGGCAGTTCTTC CASSIWTGRWQFF
TRBD1 TRBJ2-3 TRBV19 NA TGTGCCAGTAGTATATCGGACAGGGAGTTGGATACGCAGTATTTT CASSISDRELDTQYF
NA TRBJ2-2 TRBV27 once TGTGCCGTCCAAGGGGGCGGGGAGCTGTTTTTT CAVQGGGELFF
NA TRBJ1-5 TRBV30 NA TGTGCCTCCCGGACCCGGGGTAGCAATCAGCCCCAGCATTTT CASRTRGSNQPQHF
NA TRBJ2-1 TRBV4-3 NA TGCGCCAGCAGCCAAGATTTGGAGAATGAGCAGTTCTTC CASSQDLENEQFF
TRBD2 TRBJ2-7 TRBV7-2 NA TGTGCCAGCAGCCCAGACCCGGGACTAGCGGGAGCGGTCTACGAGCAGTACTTC CASSPDPGLAGAVYEQYF
NA TRBJ1-1 TRBV20-1 few TGCAGTGCTAGTCTCTGGAACACTGAAGCTTTCTTT CSASLWNTEAFF
NA TRBJ1-3 TRBV30 once TGTGCCTGGAGTGTGTCACAGGGAAACACCATATATTTT CAWSVSQGNTIYF
NA TRBJ1-1 TRBV5-6 NA TGTGCCAGCAGAAGTACATGGGAGCAGGACGGACTGGGGAACACTGAAGCTTTCTTT CASRSTWEQDGLGNTEAFF
NA TRBJ1-6 TRBV28 once TGTGCCAGCAGTTCTGAGGGAAATTCACCCCTCCACTTT CASSSEGNSPLHF
NA TRBJ2-1 TRBV19 NA TGTGCCAGTACATGGACAGCCTACAATGAGCAGTTCTTC CASTWTAYNEQFF
TRBD2 TRBJ2-7 TRBV3-1/TRBV3-2 NA TGTGCCAGCAGCCCGAGACTAGCGGGGGGGATCTCCTACGAGCAGTACTTC CASSPRLAGGISYEQYF
NA TRBJ1-2 TRBV7-2 NA TGTGCCAGCAGCTTGCCAGGACAAGCCTCCTATGGCTACACCTTC CASSLPGQASYGYTF
NA TRBJ2-3 TRBV11-3 once TGTGCCAGCAGCTTAGGGACCGGACACCGCACAGATACGCAGTATTTT CASSLGTGHRTDTQYF
NA TRBJ2-3 TRBV27 NA TGTGCCAGCAGTACCTTTAGAGATACGCAGTATTTT CASSTFRDTQYF
NA TRBJ2-2 TRBV15 NA TGTGCCACCAGCAGGGAAGCGGTTCCGAACACCGGGGAGCTGTTTTTT CATSREAVPNTGELFF
NA TRBJ1-4 TRBV21-1 NA TGTGCCAGCAGCAAGAGCGACAATGAAAAACTGTTTTTT CASSKSDNEKLFF
NA TRBJ1-2 TRBV10-1 NA TGCGCCAGCCCGAAACCTGGACAGTTCCTGATTCAGTCGCCCTATGGCTACACCTTC CASPKPGQFLIQSPYGYTF
TRBD1 TRBJ1-6 TRBV27 NA TGTGCCAGCAGTTCAGGACAGGGGTCACCCCTCCACTTT CASSSGQGSPLHF
NA TRBJ1-4 TRBV7-3 NA TGTGCCAGCAGCTTGGGACGGGGGGAAAAACTGTTTTTT CASSLGRGEKLFF
NA TRBJ1-2 TRBV9 NA TGTGCCAGCAGCGGGTACTTAGCTGGCTACACCTTC CASSGYLAGYTF
TRBD1 TRBJ2-2 TRBV11-1 NA TGTGCCAGCAGCCAGGACAGGACTAACACCGGGGAGCTGTTTTTT CASSQDRTNTGELFF
NA TRBJ1-1 TRBV6-5 NA TGTGCCAGCAGCCCCCCGGGAGAATACACTGAAGCTTTCTTT CASSPPGEYTEAFF
NA TRBJ1-5 TRBV29-1 few TGCAGCGTCGTCGACAGACTCAATCAGCCCCAGCATTTT CSVVDRLNQPQHF
NA TRBJ2-3 TRBV9 NA TGTGCCAGCAGCGCCAACGGGGAGACGCAGTATTTT CASSANGETQYF